The 13 T cell receptor beta chains below all came from one sample that was sequenced in a study of T cell responses to AZD1222 COVID-19 vaccine. The repertoire was sequenced with immunoSEQ multiplex PCR; TCRdb's copy has only in-frame clones and lacks some. Seen here are more than 85,000 clones, 80% to 90% observed once, and the top ten hold 3% to 4%. Sequencing was performed on peripheral blood, taken on day 0 of AZD1222 vaccination. The receptors stem from an adult in good health.

The V call is TRBV3-1 (or the pseudogene TRBV3-2), the J call TRBJ1-4, with 9 nucleotides matching TRBD1. The V gene's germline CDR1 is LGHDT and CDR2 YNNKEL (reference sequence). This CDR3 contains 16 residues. With 6 bases clipped from V and 5 bases from J, the junction kept 10 bases outside the gene matches. CDR3 sequence reads: CASSQEPGQGNEKLFF. The DNA of the CDR3 is TGTGCCAGCAGTCAGGAACCGGGACAGGGAAATGAAAAACTGTTTTTT.

The chain has TRBV4-1 and TRBJ2-1, with D uncertain. The V and J ends lost 0 bases and 4 bases respectively, with 19 bases between them. The CDR3 sequence is 18 residues long. The germline CDR1 and CDR2 sequences are MGHRA and YSYEKL. DNA for the CDR3: TGCGCCAGCAGCCAAGATCCGGTGACCTACCCTCCTTACAATGAGCAGTTCTTC. Its protein is CASSQDPVTYPPYNEQFF.

This clone has more than one count but fewer than ten. This chain joins TRBV6-5 and TRBJ2-7; maybe TRBD2 (7 bases). Germline V gene lookup returns CDR1 MNHEY and CDR2 SVGAGI. The CDR3 covers 14 residues. Trimming took 5 bases from V and 1 from J, leaving 12 bases between them. The CDR3 coding sequence is TGTGCCAGCAGTCACAGGGACTATTCCTACGAGCAGTACTTC. This gives the protein CASSHRDYSYEQYF.

V usage is TRBV4-3 and J usage is TRBJ1-6, with D uncertain. This CDR3 region has 16 residues. V gave up 0 bases and J gave up 7 bases, with 13 bases separating them. Per germline, CDR1 LGHNA and CDR2 YSLEER. The CDR3 DNA sequence: TGCGCCAGCAGCCAAGAGTCCGCAGGCGCGAATTCACCCCTCCACTTT. Translation gives CASSQESAGANSPLHF.

The V and J genes are TRBV6-6 and TRBJ2-7, with TRBD2 matching 7 bases. The trim removed 2 bases at V and 6 bases at J, leaving 10 bases unmatched. Per germline, CDR1 MNHNY and CDR2 SVGAGI (reference sequence). The CDR3 loop spans 15 amino acids. This CDR3 is CASSYEVTTGGEQYF. The CDR3 nucleotides read TGTGCCAGCAGTTACGAGGTCACGACGGGGGGCGAGCAGTACTTC.

The CDR3 region is CASITGQGIDLGQPQHF. DNA of the CDR3: TGTGCCAGCATCACGGGACAGGGGATAGATCTCGGTCAGCCCCAGCATTTT. The rearrangement links TRBV28 to TRBJ1-5; 10 nucleotides match TRBD1. Germline CDR1 MDHEN, CDR2 SYDVKM. V lost 7 bases to trimming and J lost 6 bases; unmatched junction nucleotides: 15. The CDR3 is made up of 17 amino acids.

The chain carries TRBV2 and TRBJ1-2; D call uncertain. Germline V CDR1 and CDR2: SNHLY, FYNNEI. This CDR3 has 12 amino acids. V shed 3 bases and J shed 4 bases, with 6 bases lying between them. CDR3 sequence reads: CASSEGGYGYTF. In DNA form, the CDR3 reads TGTGCCAGCAGTGAGGGAGGCTATGGCTACACCTTC. The full variable domain, completed using reference TRBV2 and TRBJ1-2, is EPEVTQTPSHQVTQMGQEVILRCVPISNHLYFYWYRQILGQKVEFLVSFYNNEISEKSEIFDDQFSVERPDGSNFTLKIRSTKLEDSAMYFCASSEGGYGYTFGSGTRLTVV.

This sequence joins TRBV19 and TRBJ2-3; possible D gene TRBD1, 7 bases. Trimming stripped 9 bases from V and 4 bases from J, with 11 bases between. The CDR3 has 12 amino acids. Germline V CDR1 and CDR2: LNHDA, SQIVND (reference sequence). Here the CDR3 DNA reads TGTGCCAGCAGGGGGGAATCAGATACGCAGTATTTT. Translating gives CASRGESDTQYF.

The chain couples TRBV4-3 to TRBJ2-3; D gene unclear. Trimming pared 4 bases from V and 2 bases from J, leaving 10 bases between. Germline V lookup: CDR1 LGHNA, CDR2 YSLEER. The CDR3 loop spans 14 amino acids. CDR3 residues: CASSRRTDTDTQYF. CDR3 sequence (DNA): TGCGCCAGCAGCCGCCGGACGGACACAGATACGCAGTATTTT.

The V call is TRBV3-1 (or the pseudogene TRBV3-2), the J call TRBJ2-2, with D hard to call. Trimming stripped 5 bases from V and 5 bases from J, with 18 bases between. CDR1 is LGHDT and CDR2 is YNNKEL in the germline V gene (reference sequence). This CDR3 comprises 16 residues. The CDR3 region has the DNA TGTGCCAGCAGCTGGTTCAATTCAGGCTTGACCGGGGAGCTGTTTTTT. This gives the protein CASSWFNSGLTGELFF.

J is TRBJ1-2 and V is TRBV7-2; D is ambiguous. The CDR3 totals 12 residues. V was pared by 1 base and J by 5 bases, with 5 bases between. Germline V gives CDR1 SGHTA, CDR2 FQGNSA. The CDR3 sequence is CASSLVGYGYTF. The CDR3 coding sequence is TGTGCCAGCAGCTTAGTAGGATATGGCTACACCTTC.

The CDR3 reads CASSLAPVSGNTIYF. CDR3 DNA sequence: TGCGCCAGCAGCTTGGCTCCGGTCTCTGGAAACACCATATATTTT. The chain recombines TRBV5-1 with TRBJ1-3; the D is unclear. Trimming stripped 0 bases from V and 0 bases from J, with 7 bases between. Germline CDR1 SGHRS, CDR2 YFSETQ. The CDR3 spans 15 residues.

The J gene is TRBJ1-1, the V gene TRBV29-1; a possible D gene is TRBD1 (5 bases). Germline V gives CDR1 SQVTM, CDR2 ANQGSEA. The CDR3 contains 11 residues. With 3 bases removed from V and 4 bases from J, the gap between germline ends came to 6 bases. This chain's CDR3 is CSVDRVTEAFF. The CDR3 nucleotides read TGCAGCGTTGACAGGGTCACTGAAGCTTTCTTT.